The 18 T cell receptor beta chains given below trace back to one sample, sequenced in a study of cytomegalovirus exposure and HLA in healthy donors. 60 Vbeta and 13 Jbeta primers were used in PCR. Some clones are missing from TCRdb's copy, which holds only in-frame ones; the method was immunoSEQ multiplex PCR. The table includes around 220,000 clones, 65% to 75% detected once. Sequences were obtained from PBMCs. All receptors derive from a woman under 40 in good health and CMV-seronegative.

On this clone itself: One junction end does not reproduce the germline sequence, and a read error may be involved. V is TRBV25-1 and J is TRBJ2-1, with no clear D. Per the germline V gene, CDR1 is MGHDK and CDR2 is SYGVNS. This CDR3 has 13 amino acids. CDR3 protein: CASNEFFFYEQFF. DNA for the CDR3: TGTGCCAGCAATGAATTTTTCTTCTATGAGCAGTTCTTC.

This chain uses TRBV5-1 with TRBJ2-3, with 7 bases identical to TRBD2. V shed 4 bases and J 2 bases; nucleotides not matched to a gene: 4. Germline V gene sequence: CDR1 SGHRS, CDR2 YFSETQ. The CDR3 length is 14 residues. The CDR3 region has the DNA TGCGCCAGCAGCCTGCGACTAGCCACAGATACGCAGTATTTT. It yields the protein CASSLRLATDTQYF.

The chain has TRBV6-4 and TRBJ2-2, with TRBD2 identical over 13 bases. The length of the CDR3 is 20 residues. Germline CDR1 reads MRHNA; CDR2 reads SNTAGT. After removal of 6 bases from V and 3 bases from J, the junction contained 16 bases not matched to a gene. This chain's CDR3 is CASRGGTSGRASGHTGELFF. CDR3 sequence (DNA): TGTGCCAGCAGGGGGGGTACTAGCGGGAGGGCCTCTGGTCACACCGGGGAGCTGTTTTTT.

This clone was seen just once. The chain is built from TRBV27 and TRBJ2-1, with 12 positions matching TRBD2. The germline V gene encodes CDR1 MNHEY and CDR2 SMNVEV (reference sequence). The CDR3 has 20 residues. J was trimmed by 6 bases and V by 3 bases; bases with no gene match: 18. CDR3: CASSFYGTSGRTYRGNEQFF. CDR3 bases: TGTGCCAGCAGTTTCTACGGAACTAGCGGGAGGACGTACCGGGGCAATGAGCAGTTCTTC.

This clone has only a few counts. The genes are TRBV5-5 and TRBJ1-3; 7 positions agree with TRBD1. Looked up from germline, CDR1 is SGHKS and CDR2 is YYEKEE (reference sequence). The length of the CDR3 is 17 residues. V lost 2 bases to trimming and J lost 2 bases; unmatched junction nucleotides: 10. CDR3 DNA sequence: TGTGCCAGCAGCTTCGCCATCCGACAGGGCACTGGAAACACCATATATTTT. It specifies CASSFAIRQGTGNTIYF.

CDR3 in amino acids: CASSSDSGGTDTQYF. In DNA, the CDR3 is TGTGCCAGCAGCTCCGATAGCGGGGGGACGGATACGCAGTATTTT. The chain has TRBV13 and TRBJ2-3, with 10 bases identical to TRBD2. Per the germline V gene, CDR1 is PRHDT and CDR2 is FYEKMQ (reference sequence). Trimming at V came to 4 bases and at J to 6 bases, leaving 7 bases not matched to a gene. The CDR3 sequence is 15 residues long.

The V gene is TRBV2, the J gene TRBJ1-2; 7 nucleotides align to TRBD1. Per germline, CDR1 SNHLY and CDR2 FYNNEI. The CDR3 extends over 15 amino acids. Unmatched junction bases numbered 14, after V lost 6 bases and J lost 7 bases. Here the CDR3 DNA reads TGTGCCAGCAGCCTCAGTGGGCAGGGGGGTGGTGGCTACACCTTC. Its protein is CASSLSGQGGGGYTF.

This chain joins TRBV14 and TRBJ2-5; weak D call: TRBD2 (6 bases). Germline V CDR1 and CDR2: SGHDN, FVKESK. Trimming shortened V by 6 bases and J by 7 bases, and 12 bases separated the two germline ends. The CDR3 has 12 residues. This CDR3 is CASRPSGGTQYF. DNA of the CDR3: TGTGCCAGCAGGCCTTCCGGGGGGACCCAGTACTTC.

The rearrangement uses TRBV4-2 and TRBJ2-2; D remains ambiguous. V was pared by 1 base and J by 0 bases, with 9 bases between. Germline V lookup: CDR1 LGHNA, CDR2 YNFKEQ. CDR3 length: 16 amino acids. The CDR3 sequence: CASSQVAGPNTGELFF. In DNA, the CDR3 is TGTGCCAGCAGCCAAGTTGCCGGTCCGAACACCGGGGAGCTGTTTTTT.

This CDR3 is CASSLGDRIAYEQYF. CDR3 nucleotide sequence: TGTGCCAGCAGCTTAGGGGACAGGATCGCCTACGAGCAGTACTTC. The chain carries TRBV5-8 and TRBJ2-7, with 8 bases matching TRBD1. After removal of 2 bases from V and 2 bases from J, the junction contained 6 bases not matched to a gene. Germline CDR1 is SGHTS and CDR2 is YDEGEE. CDR3 length: 15 amino acids. Drawing the rest from reference TRBV5-8 and TRBJ2-7, the complete variable domain is EAGVTQSPTHLIKTRGQQATLRCSPISGHTSVYWYQQALGLGLQFLLWYDEGEERNRGNFPPRFSGRQFPNYSSELNVNALELEDSALYLCASSLGDRIAYEQYFGPGTRLTVT.

This clone was seen only once. This chain joins TRBV9 and TRBJ1-3, with 7 bases identical to TRBD1. The CDR3 covers 15 residues. With 2 bases clipped from V and 4 bases from J, the junction kept 6 bases outside the gene matches. Germline CDR1 is SGDLS and CDR2 is YYNGEE. CDR3 nucleotide sequence: TGTGCCAGCAGCGTCGGCAGGGGGACCGGAAACACCATATATTTT. It yields the protein CASSVGRGTGNTIYF.

This clone was recorded a few times. The V and J genes are TRBV7-3 and TRBJ2-7, with 11 bases that match TRBD1. Germline CDR1 reads SGHTA; CDR2 reads FQGTGA. CDR3 length: 14 residues. V trimming: 5 bases; J trimming: 4 bases; junction bases outside the gene matches: 4. Written as DNA, the CDR3 is TGTGCCAGCAGCCCGGGACAGGGGGGATACGAGCAGTACTTC. This gives the protein CASSPGQGGYEQYF.

The chain couples TRBV15 to TRBJ2-3; tentative D call: TRBD1 (5 bases). V was cut by 8 bases and J by 2 bases, with 11 bases left in between. The CDR3 contains 13 residues. The V gene's germline CDR1 is LNHNV and CDR2 YYDKDF (reference sequence). The CDR3 DNA follows: TGTGCCACCTTAGGGGAACTCACAGATACGCAGTATTTT. It translates to CATLGELTDTQYF.

The table lists this clone with a few counts. The genes are TRBV6-5 and TRBJ2-1; 14 bases agree with TRBD2. The CDR3 totals 15 residues. Trimming cost V 8 bases and J 6 bases; bases outside gene matches: 6. Germline CDR1 and CDR2: MNHEY and SVGAGI. CDR3: CASRSGTSGGNEQFF. In DNA, the CDR3 is TGTGCCAGCCGGAGTGGGACTAGCGGGGGCAATGAGCAGTTCTTC.

J is TRBJ2-5 and V is TRBV9, with D perhaps matching TRBD2 (5 bases). With 0 bases removed from V and 7 bases from J, the gap between germline ends came to 16 bases. The CDR3 length is 15 residues. The germline gives CDR1 SGDLS, CDR2 YYNGEE. CDR3 amino acids: CASSVDPLVAGTQYF. CDR3 sequence (DNA): TGTGCCAGCAGCGTAGATCCACTAGTGGCTGGGACCCAGTACTTC.

This chain joins TRBV18 and TRBJ2-3; D possibly corresponds to TRBD2 (6 bases). V lost 1 base to trimming and J lost 0 bases, with 11 bases between them. The germline V gene has CDR1 KGHSH and CDR2 LQKENI. CDR3 length: 16 amino acids. The CDR3 DNA sequence: TGTGCCAGCTCACCACGGCAGCGGGCTAGCACAGATACGCAGTATTTT. Translating it yields CASSPRQRASTDTQYF. The full variable domain, its missing parts supplied by reference TRBV18 and TRBJ2-3, is NAGVMQNPRHLVRRRGQEARLRCSPMKGHSHVYWYRQLPEEGLKFMVYLQKENIIDESGMPKERFSAEFPKEGPSILRIQQVVRGDSAAYFCASSPRQRASTDTQYFGPGTRLTVL.

V usage is TRBV6-1 and J usage is TRBJ2-3, with TRBD2 matching 8 bases. Germline V gene data show CDR1 as MNHNS and CDR2 as SASEGT. Trimming at V came to 4 bases and at J to 3 bases, leaving 6 bases not matched to a gene. The CDR3 sequence is 15 residues long. The CDR3 bases are TGTGCCAGCAGTGGTGGCGGGAGGATGACAGATACGCAGTATTTT. Translating it yields CASSGGGRMTDTQYF.

This rearrangement joins TRBV19 to TRBJ2-1; 10 bases fit TRBD2. This CDR3 has 16 amino acids. Trimming removed 5 bases from V and 4 bases from J; junction bases left unmatched: 8. Per the germline V gene, CDR1 is LNHDA and CDR2 is SQIVND (reference sequence). The CDR3 loop is CASSPSGGAAYNEQFF. The CDR3 DNA reads TGTGCCAGTAGTCCCAGCGGGGGGGCCGCGTACAATGAGCAGTTCTTC.